These T cell receptor beta chains were read from a single sample in a study of CD8 T cells in Susac syndrome. TCRdb itself ran the immunoSEQ multiplex PCR reads through MiXCR, one entry per CDR3 protein. Of under 200,000 distinct CDR3 sequences detected, 90% to 95% appear once; the ten largest clones hold roughly 0.12%. Sequencing input: CD4+ T cells from PBMCs. Every receptor here comes from a human donor with Susac syndrome. Each CDR3 is given with its conserved first and last residue. A D gene is named only where the DNA matches it firmly. Clone size is shown for a subset of rows, as once, few, many or a class of expanded clone.

TGTGCCAGCAGCCTCTCCCCCCAAGAGACCCAGTACTTC	CASSLSPQETQYF	TRBJ2-5	.	few	TRBV5-4	13
TGTGCCAGCAGCCAAGATCCAGGACAGGGGAACACTGAAGCTTTCTTT	CASSQDPGQGNTEAFF	TRBJ1-1	TRBD1	.	TRBV4-2	16
TGTGCCAGCAGCTCACGGACAGGTGCCGTCGGCGAGCAGTACTTC	CASSSRTGAVGEQYF	TRBJ2-7	TRBD1	.	TRBV9	15
TGCGCCAGCAGCTTGGAAGGTGACAGGGGGTACGAGCAGTACTTC	CASSLEGDRGYEQYF	TRBJ2-7	TRBD1	.	TRBV5-1	15
TGCAGTGCACCGACGCCAGGGGGGGGAGAGACCCAGTACTTC	CSAPTPGGGETQYF	TRBJ2-5	.	.	TRBV20-1	14
TGCAGTGCTAGAGTTTGGGCAGGGCGGGATAATTCACCCCTCCACTTT	CSARVWAGRDNSPLHF	TRBJ1-6	.	.	TRBV20-1	16
TGCAGCGTTGGGAACAGGGCGAACACCGGGGAGCTGTTTTTT	CSVGNRANTGELFF	TRBJ2-2	.	.	TRBV29-1	14
TGTGCCAGCAGCGGTAGCACAGATACGCAGTATTTT	CASSGSTDTQYF	TRBJ2-3	.	.	TRBV9	12
TGTGCCAGCAGCGTACCCGGGGGCCCGGACACCGGGGAGCTGTTTTTT	CASSVPGGPDTGELFF	TRBJ2-2	.	once	TRBV9	16
TGTGCCAGCAGCTTAGGTCCTGGCTACACCTTC	CASSLGPGYTF	TRBJ1-2	.	few	TRBV7-9	11
TGTGCCAGCAGCCCCCGTGTAGGGAGAAACACTGAAGCTTTCTTT	CASSPRVGRNTEAFF	TRBJ1-1	.	.	TRBV3-1	15
TGTGCCAGCAGCCATGGGGCTAGCGGCCGACAAGAGACCCAGTACTTC	CASSHGASGRQETQYF	TRBJ2-5	TRBD2	.	TRBV3-1	16
TGTGCCAGCAGCCCACTCGCGGGGGCGCGGGAGACCCAGTACTTC	CASSPLAGARETQYF	TRBJ2-5	.	.	TRBV11-2	15
TGTGCCAGCAGCTTAGAGGGGGTCAGGGCCTTGGACTATGGCTACACCTTC	CASSLEGVRALDYGYTF	TRBJ1-2	.	.	TRBV13	17